A selection of T cell receptor beta chains follows, all from one sample in a study of CD8+CD57+ T cells in acquired aplastic anemia. TCRdb independently ran MiXCR on the reads; one entry per CDR3 protein. Here the sample spans some 160,000 distinct CDR3 sequences, over 40% being singletons. The sample consisted of sorted CD4+, CD8+, or CD8+CD57+ T cells (not recorded which) from PBMCs. These receptor sequences come from a human donor with aplastic anemia. CDR3s leave out the opening cysteine and the closing phenylalanine or tryptophan. The order of the fields is J gene, clone size, CDR3 length, V gene, D gene, CDR3 protein. A D gene is named only where the DNA matches it firmly. Where a row states a size, it is once, few, many or the class of an expanded clone; other rows omit it.

j_call: TRBJ2-3; clone_size: many; cdr3_length: 11; v_call: TRBV4-3; d_call: .; cdr3_aa: ASSQARTDTQY
j_call: TRBJ1-1; clone_size: .; cdr3_length: 11; v_call: TRBV7-9; d_call: .; cdr3_aa: ASSVAWNTEAF
j_call: TRBJ2-1; clone_size: .; cdr3_length: 12; v_call: TRBV11-3; d_call: .; cdr3_aa: ASSPSQGYNEQF
j_call: TRBJ2-5; clone_size: once; cdr3_length: 12; v_call: TRBV29-1; d_call: TRBD1; cdr3_aa: SVVHVGQRETQY
j_call: TRBJ2-7; clone_size: once; cdr3_length: 12; v_call: TRBV29-1; d_call: TRBD2; cdr3_aa: SVEDSAGTYEQY
j_call: TRBJ1-2; clone_size: many; cdr3_length: 9; v_call: TRBV2; d_call: .; cdr3_aa: ASTLQDGYT
j_call: TRBJ2-7; clone_size: .; cdr3_length: 9; v_call: TRBV29-1; d_call: .; cdr3_aa: SVASVYEQY
j_call: TRBJ2-6; clone_size: few; cdr3_length: 10; v_call: TRBV24-1; d_call: .; cdr3_aa: ATSAGANVLT
j_call: TRBJ2-7; clone_size: .; cdr3_length: 13; v_call: TRBV12-3/TRBV12-4; d_call: .; cdr3_aa: ASSLWTAGDDEQY
j_call: TRBJ2-3; clone_size: once; cdr3_length: 13; v_call: TRBV24-1; d_call: .; cdr3_aa: ATSGLGLFTDTQY
j_call: TRBJ2-5; clone_size: .; cdr3_length: 13; v_call: TRBV29-1; d_call: .; cdr3_aa: SGAIGTAYQETQY
j_call: TRBJ2-2; clone_size: .; cdr3_length: 13; v_call: TRBV2; d_call: TRBD2; cdr3_aa: ASSLDSGEIGELF
j_call: TRBJ2-3; clone_size: .; cdr3_length: 12; v_call: TRBV19; d_call: TRBD2; cdr3_aa: ASSLGLADTTQY
j_call: TRBJ2-1; clone_size: .; cdr3_length: 15; v_call: TRBV2; d_call: TRBD2; cdr3_aa: ASIDRLAGEASNEQF
j_call: TRBJ1-2; clone_size: .; cdr3_length: 11; v_call: TRBV5-1; d_call: TRBD1; cdr3_aa: ASSTTGNYGYA